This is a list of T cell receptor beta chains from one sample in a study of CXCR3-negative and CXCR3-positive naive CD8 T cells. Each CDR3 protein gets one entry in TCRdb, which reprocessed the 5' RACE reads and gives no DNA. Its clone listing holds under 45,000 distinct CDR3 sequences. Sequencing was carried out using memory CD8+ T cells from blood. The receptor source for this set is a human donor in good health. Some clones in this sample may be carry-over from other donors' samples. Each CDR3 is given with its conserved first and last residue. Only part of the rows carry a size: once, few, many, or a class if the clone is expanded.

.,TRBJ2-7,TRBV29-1,CSVVGPPDRVSYSYEQYF
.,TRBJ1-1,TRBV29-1,CSVGTGNTEAFF
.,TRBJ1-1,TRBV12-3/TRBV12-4,CAIQGWQGNTEAFF
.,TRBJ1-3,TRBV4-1,CASSQDWGRLSGNTIYF
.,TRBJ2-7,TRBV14,CASSQMHEQYF
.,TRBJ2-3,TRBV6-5,CASLVVTERDTQYF
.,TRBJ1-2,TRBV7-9,CASSLSLFDRVGYTF
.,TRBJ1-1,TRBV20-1,CSARATGVDTEAFF
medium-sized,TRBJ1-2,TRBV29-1,CSVVMGQGDSDGYTF
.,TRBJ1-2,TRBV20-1,CSAPPQGANYGYTF
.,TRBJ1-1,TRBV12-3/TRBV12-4,CASTLTGNTEAFF
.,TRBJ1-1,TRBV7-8,CASSLGAPTEAFF
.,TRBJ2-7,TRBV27,CASSLSGAGHSYEQYF
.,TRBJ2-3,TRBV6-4,CASSDSAGSTDTQYF
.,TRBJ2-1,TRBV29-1,CSVEDHGRASSNEQFF
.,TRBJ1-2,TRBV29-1,CSVDSPSGDGYTF
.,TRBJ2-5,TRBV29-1,CSVEDRRVEETQYF
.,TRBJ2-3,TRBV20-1,CSASGTGEESNTQYF
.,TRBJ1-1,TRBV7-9,CASSRVGQPSSRAFF